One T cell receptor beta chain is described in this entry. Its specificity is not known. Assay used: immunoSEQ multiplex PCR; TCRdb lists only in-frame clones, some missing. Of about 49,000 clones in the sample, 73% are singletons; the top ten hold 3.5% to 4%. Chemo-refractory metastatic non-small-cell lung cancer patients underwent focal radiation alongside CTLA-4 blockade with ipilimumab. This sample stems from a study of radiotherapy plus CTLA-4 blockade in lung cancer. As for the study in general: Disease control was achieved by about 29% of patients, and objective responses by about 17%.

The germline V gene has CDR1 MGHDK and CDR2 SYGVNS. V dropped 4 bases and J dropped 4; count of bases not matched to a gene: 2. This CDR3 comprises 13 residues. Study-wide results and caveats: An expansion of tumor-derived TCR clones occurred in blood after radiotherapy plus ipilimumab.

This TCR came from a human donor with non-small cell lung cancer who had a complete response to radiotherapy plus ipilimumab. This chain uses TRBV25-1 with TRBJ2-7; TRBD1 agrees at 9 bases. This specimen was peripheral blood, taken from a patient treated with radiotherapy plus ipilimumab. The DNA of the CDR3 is TGTGCCAGCAGTGTGGGGACAGGGTACGAGCAGTACTTC. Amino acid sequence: CASSVGTGYEQYF.